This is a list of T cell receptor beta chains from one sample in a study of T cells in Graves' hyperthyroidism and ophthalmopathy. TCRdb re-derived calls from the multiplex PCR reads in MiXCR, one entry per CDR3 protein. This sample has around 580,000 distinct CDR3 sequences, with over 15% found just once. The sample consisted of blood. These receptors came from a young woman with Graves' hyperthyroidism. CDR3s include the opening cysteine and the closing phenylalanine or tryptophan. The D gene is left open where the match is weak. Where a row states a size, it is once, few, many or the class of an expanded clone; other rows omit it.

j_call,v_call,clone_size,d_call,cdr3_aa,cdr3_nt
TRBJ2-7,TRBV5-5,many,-,CASSLSVHTYEQYF,TGTGCCAGCAGCTTGTCTGTACATACCTACGAGCAGTACTTC
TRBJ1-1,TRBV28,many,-,CASSLPTEAFF,TGTGCCAGCAGTTTACCCACTGAAGCTTTCTTT
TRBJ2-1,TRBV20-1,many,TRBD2,CSARDGGRDHGEQFF,TGCAGTGCTAGAGATGGCGGGAGGGATCACGGTGAGCAGTTCTTC
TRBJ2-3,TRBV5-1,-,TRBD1,CASSQEDRGLGTDTQYF,TGCGCCAGCAGCCAAGAGGACAGGGGGCTAGGCACAGATACGCAGTATTTT
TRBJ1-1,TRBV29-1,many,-,CSVLKGLTEAFF,TGCAGCGTTCTCAAAGGGCTTACTGAAGCTTTCTTT
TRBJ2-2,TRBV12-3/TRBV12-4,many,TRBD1,CASNRGTGELFF,TGTGCCAGCAACAGGGGGACCGGGGAGCTGTTTTTT
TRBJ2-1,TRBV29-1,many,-,CSVSSRDNPSDEQFF,TGCAGCGTGAGTTCCCGGGACAACCCTTCTGATGAGCAGTTCTTC
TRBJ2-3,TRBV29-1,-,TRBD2,CSGGGGRGTDTQYF,TGCAGCGGCGGGGGGGGCCGAGGCACAGATACGCAGTATTTT
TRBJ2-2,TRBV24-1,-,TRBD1,CATSDISGGDTGELFF,TGTGCCACCAGTGATATCTCAGGGGGCGACACCGGGGAGCTGTTTTTT
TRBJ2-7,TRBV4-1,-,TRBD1,CASSQGHRGAYEQYF,TGCGCCAGCAGCCAAGGCCACAGGGGAGCCTACGAGCAGTACTTC
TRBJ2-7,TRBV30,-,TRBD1,CAWSVGNIGRDSPYEQYF,TGTGCCTGGAGTGTGGGGAATATAGGCCGGGACAGCCCCTACGAGCAGTACTTC
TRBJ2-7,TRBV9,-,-,CASSVEGPGDEQYF,TGTGCCAGCAGCGTAGAGGGACCGGGAGACGAGCAGTACTTC